These T cell receptor beta chains were read from a single sample in a study of CD8+CD57+ T cells in acquired aplastic anemia. TCRdb reprocessed the reads with MiXCR, giving one entry per CDR3 protein. The sample yields around 190,000 distinct CDR3 sequences, around half seen once. Sample: sorted CD4+, CD8+, or CD8+CD57+ T cells (not recorded which) from PBMCs. These receptors were collected from a human donor in good health, serving as a control. CDR3s leave out the opening cysteine and the closing phenylalanine or tryptophan. The D gene is left open where the match is weak.

v_call	d_call	cdr3_aa
TRBV20-1	.	SARQFSNQPQH
TRBV7-2	TRBD1	ASSQTGIPEAF
TRBV5-8	.	ASTRGRTEAF
TRBV6-6	TRBD1	ASRTRGTGVSYEQY
TRBV2	.	ASSDTGAENQPQH
TRBV13	.	ASSRTQETQY
TRBV5-1	TRBD2	ASSSGLESGEQY
TRBV28	.	ASSRRVGNEKLF
TRBV7-9	.	ASSRNRERTTDTQY
TRBV7-8	.	ASSPPHLGETQY
TRBV30	.	AWSADSNQPQH
TRBV20-1	TRBD1	SARETGGLF
TRBV7-4	TRBD1	ASSLDPAQGVWEGQPQH
TRBV7-2	.	ASSLYGLTNEEY
TRBV12-3/TRBV12-4	.	ASSLYGSISTDTQY
TRBV6-5	.	ASSYSAGFEQY
TRBV20-1	TRBD1	SRQGGAPYEQY
TRBV20-1	TRBD1	SYSGGVNSPLH
TRBV20-1	.	SDTRQDGNYGHT
TRBV7-2	.	ASSPRRMMNTEAF
TRBV5-1	TRBD1	ASSLAGNRGQETQY
TRBV4-2	.	ASSQDWSGREKLF
TRBV12-3/TRBV12-4	.	ASSFGVWGGADSYNEQF
TRBV9	TRBD2	ASSAQSSGAAGGA
TRBV28	TRBD1	ASSLLQGANYGYT
TRBV11-2	.	ASSPGRLGQPQH
TRBV4-2	.	ASSQGDASGSPLH
TRBV6-1	TRBD1	ASSHRGTPPLH
TRBV7-9	.	ATQPGPGTGELF
TRBV7-9	.	ASSLTPPQPQH
TRBV20-1	.	SAWGGSGGGYGYT
TRBV7-3	TRBD1	ASSLQGDKVLF
TRBV5-1	.	ASSHGTLQLEQY
TRBV2	TRBD1	ASGRDRGYEQY
TRBV9	.	ASSARLGSEQF
TRBV5-1	TRBD1	ASSLDRTGAQPQH
TRBV20-1	.	SARDRDTGSYGYT
TRBV12-3/TRBV12-4	TRBD1	ASREDRGAVQPQH
TRBV20-1	TRBD2	SARDPTSGTRETQY
TRBV20-1	TRBD2	SARPSGVNEQF
TRBV28	.	ASSLNGGPRLSGANVLT
TRBV24-1	TRBD1	ATSERGQGSYEQY
TRBV3-2	.	ASSQEGPGQGDTEAF
TRBV3-1	.	ASSQSLEQY
TRBV12-3/TRBV12-4	.	ASSSQTVETQY
TRBV10-1	.	ASSGDRALRNTQY
TRBV28	TRBD1	ASSTGQGRYQPQH
TRBV7-9	TRBD2	ASSLARGYQETQY
TRBV19	TRBD2	ASSILGLAGGTGELF
TRBV7-3	TRBD1	ASSRGQKETQY
TRBV6-2/TRBV6-3	.	ASQGYTDTQY
TRBV19	.	ASSRGGGVTQY
TRBV4-1	TRBD1	ASSLPEVDRGNTGELF
TRBV7-8	TRBD1	ASSFGTVKSEAF
TRBV12-3/TRBV12-4	TRBD1	ASSPDSGGNTEAF